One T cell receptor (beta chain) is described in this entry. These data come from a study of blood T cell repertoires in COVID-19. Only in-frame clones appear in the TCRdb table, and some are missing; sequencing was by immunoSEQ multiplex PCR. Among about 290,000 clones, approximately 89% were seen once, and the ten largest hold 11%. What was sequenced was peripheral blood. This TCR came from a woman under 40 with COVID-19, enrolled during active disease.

The CDR3 DNA reads TGTGCCAGCAGCTTAGCCTACAGGACAGGCAATTCACCCCTCCACTTT. This sequence encodes CASSLAYRTGNSPLHF. The chain joins TRBV7-6 to TRBJ1-6; 7 nucleotides match TRBD1. CDR1 is SGHVS, CDR2 FNYEAQ, per germline. This CDR3 is 16 amino acids long. The ends lost 0 bases at V and 7 bases at J; junction bases unmatched: 6.